The 2 T cell receptor beta chains listed next were all sequenced from one sample in a study of CD8 T cells in Susac syndrome. RNA, at about 0.45 to 1 ug, was reverse transcribed with random hexamers. TCRdb called the immunoSEQ multiplex PCR reads again in MiXCR, with one record for every CDR3 protein. The data hold approximately 200,000 distinct CDR3 sequences, with about 95% observed a single time. Sequencing was done on a sample of CD4+ T cells from PBMCs. These TCRs come from a human donor with multiple sclerosis.

The chain links TRBV29-1 to TRBJ2-5; 12 bases match TRBD2. Germline CDR1 and CDR2: SQVTM and ANQGSEA. J was trimmed by 5 bases and V by 4 bases; bases with no gene match: 8. The CDR3 contains 15 residues. CDR3 in amino acids: CSVALAGGPAETQYF. The CDR3 coding sequence is TGCAGCGTTGCCCTAGCGGGAGGGCCTGCGGAGACCCAGTACTTC.

The rearrangement links TRBV3-1 to TRBJ2-7, with D possibly being TRBD1 or TRBD2 (6 bases each). V was cut by 5 bases and J by 6 bases, with 17 bases left in between. The germline CDR1 and CDR2 sequences are LGHDT and YNNKEL (reference sequence). This CDR3 has 14 amino acids. CDR3 bases: TGTGCCAGCAGCAACCGGGGGTTAGGGGGCGAGCAGTACTTC. Translation gives CASSNRGLGGEQYF.